Sequencing of this T cell receptor (beta chain) was carried out in a study of identical twins. Study observations and caveats: Beta clonotypes that were abundant in cord blood contained fewer insertions, a pattern absent from memory repertoires.

TCRdb re-called the 5' RACE reads with MiXCR, one entry per CDR3 protein. The table lists some 200,000 distinct CDR3 sequences, 6% to 9% of them singletons. This clonotype appeared a few times. Its specificity is not known. The V gene's germline CDR1 is ENHRY and CDR2 SYGVKD. This CDR3 has 12 amino acids. J lost 5 bases, V lost 5 bases, and 0 bases had no gene match. These same data were also listed under a study on yellow fever vaccine responses in identical twins.

The sequenced material came from memory (CD45RO+) T cells sorted from blood. The chain uses TRBV10-3 and TRBJ2-3; 8 bases match TRBD2. The sequence derives from a woman younger than 35 in good health. The CDR3 DNA is TGTGCCATCAGTAGCGGGGGAGATACGCAGTATTTT. Translating it yields CAISSGGDTQYF.